The 31 T cell receptor beta chains below all came from one sample that was sequenced in a study of blood T cell repertoires in COVID-19. Clones were sequenced by immunoSEQ multiplex PCR, and TCRdb holds only the in-frame ones, with some missing. The sample lists about 100,000 clones, approximately 93% occurring once. Input material: peripheral blood. The origin of the receptors is a man aged 50-59 years with active COVID-19.

This chain uses TRBV15 with TRBJ2-4; D ambiguous. The CDR3 is 16 amino acids. V was shortened by 3 bases and J by 6 bases, with 18 bases between the two germline ends. The germline gives CDR1 LNHNV, CDR2 YYDKDF (reference sequence). The CDR3 DNA reads as TGTGCCACCAGCAGCAAAACGGATCTCCGACTAAACATTCAGTACTTC. Translated: CATSSKTDLRLNIQYF.

The chain employs TRBV3-1 (or the pseudogene TRBV3-2) and TRBJ1-4; the match to TRBD1 covers 9 bases. The CDR3 spans 14 residues. Germline values: CDR1 LGHDT, CDR2 YNNKEL (reference sequence). V gave up 6 bases and J gave up 8 bases; unmatched junction bases: 7. The CDR3 bases are TGTGCCAGCAGTCCGACAGGGGGGGCGGAAAAACTGTTTTTT. Its translation: CASSPTGGAEKLFF.

The genes are TRBV9 and TRBJ1-4; TRBD1 aligns across 7 bases. The germline gives CDR1 SGDLS, CDR2 YYNGEE. V lost 4 bases to trimming and J lost 4 bases; unmatched junction nucleotides: 4. The CDR3 has 14 residues. DNA for the CDR3: TGTGCCAGCAGCCTCGGACAGGTTAATGAAAAACTGTTTTTT. Amino acids: CASSLGQVNEKLFF.

This chain links TRBV20-1 with TRBJ2-7; 7 bases are shared with TRBD1. Germline CDR1 reads DFQATT; CDR2 reads SNEGSKA (reference sequence). The CDR3 sequence is 13 residues long. Trimming removed 3 bases from V and 5 bases from J; junction bases left unmatched: 7. CDR3 protein: CSASQAGGDEQYF. Written as DNA, the CDR3 is TGCAGTGCTAGTCAGGCAGGGGGAGACGAGCAGTACTTC.

The chain is built from TRBV2 and TRBJ2-2; D not certain. The CDR3 contains 13 residues. In germline, CDR1 is SNHLY, CDR2 FYNNEI. Deletions cut 6 bases from V and 5 bases from J, with 10 bases between. CDR3 sequence: CASSRYLTGELFF. CDR3 in DNA: TGTGCCAGCAGCAGATATTTGACCGGGGAGCTGTTTTTT.

The chain uses TRBV6-4 and TRBJ2-7, with 11 bases fitting TRBD2. Germline V CDR1 and CDR2: MRHNA, SNTAGT. The CDR3 length is 19 residues. V was pared by 1 base and J by 0 bases, with 11 bases of the junction left unmatched. The CDR3 is CASSDLGLAELRDSYEQYV. The CDR3 region has the DNA TGTGCCAGCAGTGACTTGGGACTAGCGGAGCTAAGGGACTCCTACGAGCAGTACGTC.

This chain joins TRBV6-2 or TRBV6-3 and TRBJ2-1; perhaps TRBD2 as D (5 bases). The V gene lost 2 bases and the J gene lost 2 bases, with 13 bases spanning the gap. The CDR3 consists of 16 residues. Germline CDR1 and CDR2: MNHEY and SVGEGT. In nucleotides, the CDR3 is TGTGCCAGCAGTTACGGCCTCCTAGCACCCTACAATGAGCAGTTCTTC. This gives the protein CASSYGLLAPYNEQFF.

This CDR3 is CASSLAGVDETQYF. The CDR3 nucleotides read TGTGCCAGCAGTTTAGCGGGGGTAGATGAGACCCAGTACTTC. This chain connects TRBV7-3 to TRBJ2-5, with 9 bases lining up with TRBD2. In germline, CDR1 is SGHTA, CDR2 FQGTGA. The CDR3 is 14 residues long. V trimming: 6 bases; J trimming: 5 bases; junction bases outside the gene matches: 7.

This chain uses TRBV5-1 with TRBJ2-3; 10 bases map to TRBD2. This CDR3 is 16 amino acids long. The germline gives CDR1 SGHRS, CDR2 YFSETQ. After removal of 7 bases from V and 3 bases from J, the junction contained 11 bases not matched to a gene. The CDR3 nucleotides read TGCGCCAGCTGCAACACCGGACTAGCGGCGACAGATACGCAGTATTTT. It yields the protein CASCNTGLAATDTQYF.

The rearrangement links TRBV10-3 to TRBJ2-1; 7 nucleotides align to TRBD1. V trimming: 9 bases; J trimming: 9 bases; junction bases outside the gene matches: 2. The germline CDR1 and CDR2 sequences are ENHRY and SYGVKD. The CDR3 length is 10 residues. The CDR3 sequence is CAMGQTEQFF. CDR3 sequence (DNA): TGTGCCATGGGACAGACTGAGCAGTTCTTC.

The chain employs TRBV5-4 and TRBJ1-2; 7 bases map to TRBD1. The CDR3 runs to 15 residues. Germline CDR1 and CDR2: SGHNT and YYREEE (reference sequence). The J segment lost 5 bases and the V segment lost 0 bases, leaving 7 bases of the junction unmatched. CDR3 residues: CASSLGGGTEYGYTF. In DNA, the CDR3 is TGTGCCAGCAGCTTGGGAGGCGGGACAGAGTATGGCTACACCTTC.

The CDR3: CASRETAFSYNSPLHF. For the CDR3, the DNA is TGTGCCAGTAGGGAGACCGCCTTCTCCTATAATTCACCCCTCCACTTT. This chain uses TRBV19 with TRBJ1-6; D remains unclear. The germline CDR1 and CDR2 sequences are LNHDA and SQIVND (reference sequence). The V gene lost 6 bases and the J gene lost 0 bases, with 12 bases spanning the gap. This CDR3 is 16 amino acids long.

This chain uses TRBV12-3 or TRBV12-4 with TRBJ1-2; 8 bases map to TRBD1. V was pared by 3 bases and J by 8 bases, with 5 bases of the junction left unmatched. CDR3 length: 13 residues. CDR3 in DNA: TGTGCCAGCAGTTTGTCAGGGGGCGAAGGCTACACCTTC. Encoded protein: CASSLSGGEGYTF.

The gene calls are TRBV12-3 or TRBV12-4 and TRBJ2-7, with a tentative D call TRBD1 (6 bases). This CDR3 contains 13 residues. Trimming shortened V by 2 bases and J by 2 bases, and 7 bases separated the two germline ends. CDR3 amino acids: CASSLQGTYEQYF. The CDR3 nucleotides read TGTGCCAGCAGTTTACAGGGGACCTACGAGCAGTACTTC.

For this clone: Other DNA sequences in this sample translate to the same CDR3. The rearrangement joins TRBV3-1 (or the pseudogene TRBV3-2) to TRBJ1-4; 7 nucleotides match TRBD1. With V trimmed by 3 bases and J by 8 bases, 9 bases remained unmatched. Germline V gives CDR1 LGHDT, CDR2 YNNKEL (reference sequence). The CDR3 is made up of 15 amino acids. In DNA form, the CDR3 reads TGTGCCAGCAGCCACTTCGCAGGGGGTCGGGAAAAACTGTTTTTT. It yields the protein CASSHFAGGREKLFF.

The chain couples TRBV30 to TRBJ2-6, with a tentative D call TRBD1 (6 bases). The germline V gene encodes CDR1 GTSNPN and CDR2 SVGIG (reference sequence). V was trimmed by 1 base and J by 0 bases, leaving 19 bases between them. This CDR3 region has 19 residues. CDR3 nucleotides: TGTGCCTGGAGTGCCAGACTGGGGGCAGCTGGCTCTGGGGCCAACGTCCTGACTTTC. Translation: CAWSARLGAAGSGANVLTF.

The chain is built from TRBV5-1 and TRBJ1-2; no clear D gene. The length of the CDR3 is 14 residues. Germline V CDR1 and CDR2: SGHRS, YFSETQ. Trimming pared 0 bases from V and 3 bases from J, leaving 9 bases between. The CDR3 reads CASSLEDGDYGYTF. In DNA, the CDR3 is TGCGCCAGCAGCTTGGAGGACGGGGACTATGGCTACACCTTC.

This rearrangement joins TRBV2 to TRBJ1-1; 7 bases match TRBD1. Per the germline V gene, CDR1 is SNHLY and CDR2 is FYNNEI. The CDR3 consists of 13 residues. V lost 7 bases to trimming and J lost 1 base; unmatched junction nucleotides: 3. The CDR3 region has the DNA TGTGCCAGCACCGGACAGGCGAACACTGAAGCTTTCTTT. Protein: CASTGQANTEAFF.

This clone was picked up one time. This chain uses TRBV7-2 with TRBJ1-2; possibly TRBD1 for D (6 bases). Germline values: CDR1 SGHTA, CDR2 FQGNSA. Trimming shortened V by 6 bases and J by 6 bases, and 20 bases separated the two germline ends. The length of the CDR3 is 15 residues. This chain's CDR3 is CASSRQAGSGDGYTF. The DNA for the CDR3 is TGTGCCAGCAGTCGACAAGCAGGGTCAGGGGATGGCTACACCTTC.

This rearrangement joins TRBV30 to TRBJ2-2; the D gene is possibly TRBD1 (6 bases). Germline CDR1 GTSNPN, CDR2 SVGIG (reference sequence). Trimming stripped 4 bases from V and 4 bases from J, with 19 bases between. The CDR3 loop spans 16 amino acids. CDR3 loop: CAWKFTRDIPTGELFF. The CDR3 DNA sequence: TGTGCCTGGAAATTCACCCGGGACATACCCACCGGGGAGCTGTTTTTT.

The chain couples TRBV29-1 to TRBJ2-3; D ambiguous. This CDR3 is built from 13 residues. Germline lookup yields CDR1 SQVTM and CDR2 ANQGSEA. V lost 8 bases to trimming and J lost 2 bases, with 14 bases between them. CDR3 region: CSSDLGNTDTQYF. The CDR3 nucleotides are TGCAGCTCAGACCTAGGTAACACAGATACGCAGTATTTT.

The chain joins TRBV6-5 to TRBJ2-3; 15 bases fit TRBD2. CDR3 size: 16 residues. Germline-derived CDR1 and CDR2 are MNHEY and SVGAGI. J lost 8 bases, V lost 4 bases, and 7 bases had no gene match. The CDR3 loop is CASSSGLAGGPGTQYF. In nucleotides, the CDR3 is TGTGCCAGCAGTTCCGGACTAGCGGGGGGGCCAGGTACGCAGTATTTT.

The J gene is TRBJ1-1, the V gene TRBV9; tentatively, D is TRBD1 (5 bases). Germline V gene lookup returns CDR1 SGDLS and CDR2 YYNGEE. This CDR3 has 17 amino acids. Deletions cut 4 bases from V and 3 bases from J, with 22 bases between. For the CDR3, the DNA is TGTGCCAGCAGCCTCGGGAGCGGGGTGGGGGAATACACTGAAGCTTTCTTT. Translated: CASSLGSGVGEYTEAFF.

V is TRBV12-5 and J is TRBJ1-4, with 9 positions matching TRBD1. Germline CDR1 is LGHNT and CDR2 is FRNRAP. The junction had 5 bases not matched to a gene; V was cut back by 4 bases and J by 2 bases. The CDR3 consists of 16 residues. CDR3 nucleotide sequence: TGTGCTAGTGGTTCGGGACAGGGCTACACTAATGAAAAACTGTTTTTT. Protein product: CASGSGQGYTNEKLFF. The whole variable domain, remainder taken from reference TRBV12-5 and TRBJ1-4, is DARVTQTPRHKVTEMGQEVTMRCQPILGHNTVFWYRQTMMQGLELLAYFRNRAPLDDSGMPKDRFSAEMPDATLATLKIQPSEPRDSAVYFCASGSGQGYTNEKLFFGSGTQLSVL.

J is TRBJ2-1 and V is TRBV15; 8 bases match TRBD2. The CDR3 loop spans 15 amino acids. J was trimmed by 3 bases and V by 0 bases; bases with no gene match: 1. Germline V gives CDR1 LNHNV, CDR2 YYDKDF (reference sequence). In nucleotides, the CDR3 is TGTGCCACCAGCAGAGAACTAGCGGTCTACAATGAGCAGTTCTTC. Residues: CATSRELAVYNEQFF.

The gene calls are TRBV5-6 and TRBJ1-1; TRBD1 matches 7 bases. Germline CDR1 reads SGHDT; CDR2 reads YYEEEE. J lost 4 bases, V lost 4 bases, and 10 bases had no gene match. This CDR3 region has 15 residues. The CDR3: CASSLAPSGGTEAFF. The CDR3 nucleotides are TGTGCCAGCAGCCTGGCACCTTCAGGGGGCACTGAAGCTTTCTTT.

The gene calls are TRBV6-1 and TRBJ1-5, with 8 bases that match TRBD1. Germline V gives CDR1 MNHNS, CDR2 SASEGT. The CDR3 loop spans 15 amino acids. With V trimmed by 3 bases and J by 2 bases, 3 bases remained unmatched. The CDR3 bases are TGTGCCAGCAGTGATCCGGGACAGGGCAATCAGCCCCAGCATTTT. This codes for CASSDPGQGNQPQHF.

The chain has TRBV5-4 and TRBJ2-7, with TRBD1 identical over 9 bases. From germline, CDR1 is SGHNT and CDR2 YYREEE (reference sequence). V lost 5 bases, J lost 3 bases, and 6 bases stayed unmatched. The CDR3 is 14 residues long. CDR3 sequence reads: CASRRDRASYEQYV. CDR3 DNA: TGTGCCAGCAGACGGGACAGGGCAAGCTACGAGCAGTACGTC.

CDR3 bases: TGTGCCAGCAGCCGGGCGGGGAACACTGAAGCTTTCTTT. Its protein product is CASSRAGNTEAFF. The rearrangement uses TRBV14 and TRBJ1-1; no clear D gene. The CDR3 covers 13 residues. Germline-derived CDR1 and CDR2 are SGHDN and FVKESK. The ends were cut back, 4 bases at V and 1 base at J, with 7 bases in the middle.

V gene TRBV5-1 combines with J gene TRBJ2-3, with D possibly TRBD1 on 5 matching bases. CDR1 is SGHRS, CDR2 YFSETQ, per germline. The CDR3 is made up of 15 amino acids. Trimming stripped 0 bases from V and 1 base from J, with 9 bases between. The CDR3 loop is CASSLEGRGTDTQYF. In DNA form, the CDR3 reads TGCGCCAGCAGCTTGGAGGGCAGGGGCACAGATACGCAGTATTTT.

The V and J genes are TRBV19 and TRBJ1-2; no firm D call. Trimming shortened V by 8 bases and J by 2 bases, and 15 bases separated the two germline ends. The germline CDR1 and CDR2 sequences are LNHDA and SQIVND (reference sequence). The CDR3 totals 14 residues. The CDR3 sequence: CASRDTLINYGYTF. CDR3 nucleotides: TGTGCCAGTCGTGACACCTTAATCAACTATGGCTACACCTTC.